These 28 T cell receptor beta chains were sequenced from one sample in a study of T cell repertoires in cytomegalovirus infection. TCRdb processed the reads anew with MiXCR; each CDR3 protein has one entry. The sample lists hundreds of thousands of distinct CDR3 sequences, 20% to 25% occurring once. Specimen: CD8+ T cells from PBMCs. The receptor source for this set is a human donor in good health (CMV status not recorded). Some clones in this sample may be carry-over from other donors' samples.

This clonotype has at least ten counts. V is TRBV7-9 and J is TRBJ2-6; no reliable D call. Germline CDR1 reads SEHNR; CDR2 reads FQNEAQ (reference sequence). Trimming stripped 0 bases from V and 7 bases from J, with 13 bases between. The CDR3 sequence is 16 residues long. The CDR3 DNA follows: TGTGCCAGCAGCTTAGCGTCTAGGGTGGGCGCCAACGTCCTGACTTTC. It translates to CASSLASRVGANVLTF.

The chain combines TRBV18 with TRBJ2-7, with 13 bases aligning to TRBD2. The germline CDR1 and CDR2 sequences are KGHSH and LQKENI. The junction had 3 bases not matched to a gene; V was cut back by 4 bases and J by 0 bases. This CDR3 has 16 residues. The CDR3: CASSQGLAGDSYEQYF. The CDR3 DNA reads as TGTGCCAGCTCACAAGGACTAGCGGGGGACTCCTACGAGCAGTACTTC.

The chain carries TRBV10-3 and TRBJ1-1, with 8 bases aligning to TRBD1. Germline assignment: CDR1 ENHRY and CDR2 SYGVKD. Trimming at V came to 9 bases and at J to 5 bases, leaving 8 bases not matched to a gene. The CDR3 has 13 amino acids. The CDR3 DNA is TGTGCCATTGGCAAGACAGGGGATACTGAAGCTTTCTTT. Translation gives CAIGKTGDTEAFF.

The rearrangement links TRBV7-9 to TRBJ2-1; 7 positions match TRBD2. Losses at the gene ends were 1 base for V and 0 bases for J; bases not matched to a gene: 6. The CDR3 is made up of 17 amino acids. Germline-derived CDR1 and CDR2 are SEHNR and FQNEAQ (reference sequence). The CDR3, as DNA: TGTGCCAGCAGCTTAGAGACTAGCCAACTCTCCTACAATGAGCAGTTCTTC. Translating it yields CASSLETSQLSYNEQFF. The complete variable domain, with remaining parts taken from reference TRBV7-9 and TRBJ2-1, reads DTGVSQNPRHKITKRGQNVTFRCDPISEHNRLYWYRQTLGQGPEFLTYFQNEAQLEKSRLLSDRFSAERPKGSFSTLEIQRTEQGDSAMYLCASSLETSQLSYNEQFFGPGTRLTVL.

The V and J genes are TRBV20-1 and TRBJ1-2; no firm D call. Germline V lookup: CDR1 DFQATT, CDR2 SNEGSKA (reference sequence). V shed 3 bases and J shed 5 bases, with 13 bases lying between them. The length of the CDR3 is 13 residues. The CDR3 DNA is TGCAGTGCTAGGCCTCCGGGGATGTATGGCTACACCTTC. Translating gives CSARPPGMYGYTF.

In this sample, this clonotype turned up a few times. The CDR3 reads CASSTRYGYTF. The DNA of the CDR3 is TGTGCCAGCAGCACTCGCTATGGCTACACCTTC. The V and J genes are TRBV6-2 or TRBV6-3 and TRBJ1-2; D is ambiguous. V was clipped by 6 bases and J by 4 bases, with 6 bases between them. CDR1 is MNHEY, CDR2 SVGEGT, per germline. This CDR3 is built from 11 residues.

There are a few counts of this clonotype. This chain links TRBV29-1 with TRBJ1-1, with D perhaps TRBD1 (6 bases). The CDR3 runs to 17 residues. In germline, CDR1 is SQVTM, CDR2 ANQGSEA. Trimming shortened V by 2 bases and J by 0 bases, and 19 bases separated the two germline ends. DNA of the CDR3: TGCAGCGTTGAACCGAAGAAAGGGGGGCTTTTGAACACTGAAGCTTTCTTT. Residues: CSVEPKKGGLLNTEAFF. Based on the CDR3 plus reference TRBV29-1 and TRBJ1-1, the full variable domain is SAVISQKPSRDICQRGTSLTIQCQVDSQVTMMFWYRQQPGQSLTLIATANQGSEATYESGFVIDKFPISRPNLTFSTLTVSNMSPEDSSIYLCSVEPKKGGLLNTEAFFGQGTRLTVV.

This clonotype was detected a few times. V is TRBV20-1 and J is TRBJ1-2; D is ambiguous. Germline assignment: CDR1 DFQATT and CDR2 SNEGSKA (reference sequence). Trimming removed 3 bases at V and 3 bases at J, with 8 bases between. This CDR3 is 12 amino acids long. DNA for the CDR3: TGCAGTGCTAGGAAGGTTGACTATGGCTACACCTTC. Amino acid sequence: CSARKVDYGYTF.

The CDR3 region has the DNA TGCAGTGCTAGAGATCCGGGCGGGGGGACAGATACGCAGTATTTT. Amino acids: CSARDPGGGTDTQYF. The genes are TRBV20-1 and TRBJ2-3, with 8 bases aligning to TRBD2. CDR3 length: 15 residues. CDR1 and CDR2 from the germline V gene are DFQATT and SNEGSKA (reference sequence). J lost 3 bases, V lost 0 bases, and 5 bases had no gene match.

J is TRBJ1-1 and V is TRBV19, with TRBD1 identical over 12 bases. This CDR3 region has 15 residues. CDR1 and CDR2 (germline): LNHDA, SQIVND (reference sequence). V dropped 3 bases and J dropped 8; count of bases not matched to a gene: 7. The CDR3: CASSIPAGTGGEAFF. The CDR3 coding sequence is TGTGCCAGTAGTATCCCGGCCGGGACAGGGGGCGAAGCTTTCTTT.

The CDR3 loop is CASSLDPNEKLFF. As DNA, the CDR3 is TGTGCCAGCAGCCTGGATCCTAATGAAAAACTGTTTTTT. V is TRBV5-5 and J is TRBJ1-4; D is unresolved. The CDR3 runs 13 residues. V lost 4 bases to trimming and J lost 3 bases, with 7 bases between them. Germline loops: CDR1 SGHKS, CDR2 YYEKEE (reference sequence).

This clonotype showed up many times. V gene TRBV7-3 combines with J gene TRBJ2-7, with 9 bases matching TRBD1. Looked up from germline, CDR1 is SGHTA and CDR2 is FQGTGA. The CDR3 runs 14 residues. The J segment lost 7 bases and the V segment lost 4 bases, leaving 8 bases of the junction unmatched. The CDR3 DNA follows: TGTGCCAGCAGCTCCCGGGACAGGGTTTATGAGCAGTACTTC. Protein: CASSSRDRVYEQYF.

J is TRBJ2-7 and V is TRBV6-2 or TRBV6-3; 10 bases fit TRBD1. Germline V gene lookup returns CDR1 MNHEY and CDR2 SVGEGT. CDR3 size: 15 residues. V lost 0 bases to trimming and J lost 5 bases; unmatched junction nucleotides: 4. CDR3 sequence: CASSYSGQGIDEQYV. The CDR3 DNA reads as TGTGCCAGCAGTTACTCGGGACAGGGGATCGACGAGCAGTACGTC.

This chain joins TRBV6-2 or TRBV6-3 and TRBJ1-2, with unresolved D. The V gene's germline CDR1 is MNHEY and CDR2 SVGEGT. Trimming stripped 0 bases from V and 5 bases from J, with 22 bases between. CDR3 length: 18 residues. CDR3 nucleotides: TGTGCCAGCAGTTACTCGATCTTTGAGGAACGACGGATTTATGGCTACACCTTC. Translation gives CASSYSIFEERRIYGYTF.

There are many counts of this clonotype. The V call is TRBV7-2, the J call TRBJ2-1; D is unresolved. The CDR3 runs to 12 residues. CDR1 is SGHTA and CDR2 is FQGNSA in the germline V gene. Trimming pared 5 bases from V and 4 bases from J, leaving 6 bases between. The DNA for the CDR3 is TGTGCCAGCAGCCACGGGTACAATGAGCAGTTCTTC. Translated: CASSHGYNEQFF.

This clonotype was observed a handful of times. The chain is built from TRBV4-2 and TRBJ2-7; D tentatively reads TRBD1 or TRBD2 (6 bases each). Trimming took off 0 bases at V and 3 bases at J, with 9 bases between the two ends. The CDR3 extends over 14 amino acids. Per the germline V gene, CDR1 is LGHNA and CDR2 is YNFKEQ. CDR3 nucleotide sequence: TGTGCCAGCAGCCAAGATAAGGGGGGCTACGAGCAGTACTTC. It yields the protein CASSQDKGGYEQYF.

The sample holds a few counts of this clonotype. V is TRBV7-3 and J is TRBJ2-2, with D possibly TRBD1 on 5 matching bases. The germline V gene has CDR1 SGHTA and CDR2 FQGTGA. CDR3 length: 15 residues. V dropped 2 bases and J dropped 4 bases, with 11 bases sitting between them. The CDR3 DNA sequence: TGTGCCAGCAGCTTACGGACCCAGGGCACCGGGGAGCTGTTTTTT. Translated: CASSLRTQGTGELFF.

Many counts were recorded for this clonotype. The rearrangement joins TRBV5-5 to TRBJ1-5; D is perhaps TRBD1 (5 bases). The CDR3 contains 15 residues. Germline CDR1 reads SGHKS; CDR2 reads YYEKEE (reference sequence). Trimming removed 0 bases at V and 0 bases at J, with 7 bases between. CDR3: CASSLGQISNQPQHF. The CDR3, as DNA: TGTGCCAGCAGCTTGGGACAGATTAGCAATCAGCCCCAGCATTTT.

This clonotype has more than one count but fewer than ten. V usage is TRBV14 and J usage is TRBJ1-2; the D is unclear. Per germline, CDR1 SGHDN and CDR2 FVKESK. V was clipped by 2 bases and J by 14 bases, with 18 bases between them. The CDR3 runs 13 residues. The CDR3 DNA sequence: TGTGCCAGCAGCCAATCAAACGGGGTATGGCGGACCTTC. Translation: CASSQSNGVWRTF.

This clonotype was picked up many times. The chain joins TRBV6-2 or TRBV6-3 to TRBJ1-2; no definite D call. CDR1 MNHEY and CDR2 SVGEGT come from the germline V gene. The CDR3 covers 14 residues. V lost 0 bases, J lost 3 bases, and 8 bases lay in between. CDR3 DNA: TGTGCCAGCAGTTACTCGAAGCTTTACTATGGCTACACCTTC. Translation: CASSYSKLYYGYTF.

This clonotype appeared many times. The chain combines TRBV7-9 with TRBJ2-7; D perhaps matches TRBD2 (6 bases). Germline values: CDR1 SEHNR, CDR2 FQNEAQ (reference sequence). The CDR3 has 15 amino acids. The V end was cut by 4 bases, the J end by 0 bases, with 13 bases between. In DNA, the CDR3 is TGTGCCAGCAGCTACGGGACTCATCACTCCTACGAGCAGTACTTC. It translates to CASSYGTHHSYEQYF.

This clonotype was seen a handful of times. This chain links TRBV7-6 with TRBJ2-2, with 10 bases lining up with TRBD2. V was pared by 1 base and J by 4 bases, with 6 bases of the junction left unmatched. There are 17 residues in the CDR3. CDR1 is SGHVS, CDR2 FNYEAQ, per germline. Written as DNA, the CDR3 is TGTGCCAGCAGCTTAGGGCCGGGACTAGCGATCACCGGGGAGCTGTTTTTT. It yields the protein CASSLGPGLAITGELFF.

The chain has TRBV7-6 and TRBJ2-3; 7 bases agree with TRBD2. Losses at the gene ends were 2 bases for V and 0 bases for J; bases not matched to a gene: 5. Germline lookup yields CDR1 SGHVS and CDR2 FNYEAQ. The CDR3 totals 16 residues. This CDR3 is CASSLLAASSTDTQYF. Here the CDR3 DNA reads TGTGCCAGCAGCTTACTAGCGGCCTCTAGCACAGATACGCAGTATTTT.

The chain joins TRBV7-9 to TRBJ1-1; tentatively, D is TRBD1 (5 bases). V lost 5 bases and J 4 bases, leaving 11 bases between the germline ends. The germline CDR1 and CDR2 sequences are SEHNR and FQNEAQ (reference sequence). The CDR3 length is 13 residues. CDR3: CASSGGAGTEAFF. The DNA of the CDR3 is TGTGCCAGCAGCGGCGGGGCGGGCACTGAAGCTTTCTTT.

V and J are TRBV28 and TRBJ2-3; D might be TRBD1 (6 bases). V lost 2 bases, J lost 2 bases, and 14 bases lay in between. CDR3 size: 16 residues. The germline CDR1 and CDR2 sequences are MDHEN and SYDVKM. The chain's CDR3 is CASSLRPGQFTDTQYF. DNA for the CDR3: TGTGCCAGCAGTTTACGTCCTGGACAGTTCACAGATACGCAGTATTTT.

This clonotype was recorded many times. The V call is TRBV19, the J call TRBJ1-1; the D is unclear. Looked up from germline, CDR1 is LNHDA and CDR2 is SQIVND (reference sequence). This CDR3 has 13 residues. V shed 3 bases and J shed 3 bases, with 8 bases lying between them. The CDR3 nucleotides are TGTGCCAGTAGTATTTCGGGTGACACTGAAGCTTTCTTT. This encodes CASSISGDTEAFF.

This clonotype was found many times. The chain is built from TRBV7-8 and TRBJ1-5, with TRBD1 matching over 11 bases. Germline V CDR1 and CDR2: SGHVS, FQNEAQ. The CDR3 contains 17 residues. J gave up 5 bases and V 5 bases, and 11 bases lay outside the gene matches. For the CDR3, the DNA is TGTGCCAGCAGCAAAAAATACCGGGACAGGGGGGATCAGCCCCAGCATTTT. Protein: CASSKKYRDRGDQPQHF.

This clonotype has ten or more counts. The rearrangement joins TRBV7-9 to TRBJ2-3; tentatively, D is TRBD1 (5 bases). Trimming took 5 bases from V and 0 from J, leaving 15 bases between them. CDR1 is SEHNR, CDR2 FQNEAQ, per germline (reference sequence). The CDR3 is made up of 16 amino acids. The CDR3 loop is CASSDLTDLSTDTQYF. The CDR3 nucleotides are TGTGCCAGCAGCGACTTGACAGACCTAAGCACAGATACGCAGTATTTT. Based on the CDR3 plus reference TRBV7-9 and TRBJ2-3, the full variable domain is DTGVSQNPRHKITKRGQNVTFRCDPISEHNRLYWYRQTLGQGPEFLTYFQNEAQLEKSRLLSDRFSAERPKGSFSTLEIQRTEQGDSAMYLCASSDLTDLSTDTQYFGPGTRLTVL.